The present entry profiles one TCR beta chain with its context. What it binds is not known. This table comes from immunoSEQ multiplex PCR, and its TCRdb copy is limited to in-frame clones, with some not included. Of approximately 170,000 clones in the sample, over 90% were seen once. This sample is drawn from a study of T cell responses to AZD1222 COVID-19 vaccine. Study-wide findings and caveats: Two AZD1222 administrations were followed by greater Spike-specific TCR breadth and depth. Donors skewed white British and female; clonal diversity was possibly underestimated. Dominant CD4 TCR responses targeted spike regions 160-218 and 743-854.

The germline CDR1 and CDR2 sequences are LGHNA and YNFKEQ. The CDR3 totals 15 residues. The trim removed 4 bases at V and 2 bases at J, leaving 8 bases unmatched. The chain has TRBV4-2 and TRBJ2-7; 7 nucleotides align to TRBD1. The sample consisted of peripheral blood, taken on day 0 of AZD1222 vaccination. This sequence originates from an adult in good health. The DNA of the CDR3 is TGTGCCAGCAGCCTCGAGGGGGCAGGGGCCTACGAGCAGTACTTC. It specifies CASSLEGAGAYEQYF.